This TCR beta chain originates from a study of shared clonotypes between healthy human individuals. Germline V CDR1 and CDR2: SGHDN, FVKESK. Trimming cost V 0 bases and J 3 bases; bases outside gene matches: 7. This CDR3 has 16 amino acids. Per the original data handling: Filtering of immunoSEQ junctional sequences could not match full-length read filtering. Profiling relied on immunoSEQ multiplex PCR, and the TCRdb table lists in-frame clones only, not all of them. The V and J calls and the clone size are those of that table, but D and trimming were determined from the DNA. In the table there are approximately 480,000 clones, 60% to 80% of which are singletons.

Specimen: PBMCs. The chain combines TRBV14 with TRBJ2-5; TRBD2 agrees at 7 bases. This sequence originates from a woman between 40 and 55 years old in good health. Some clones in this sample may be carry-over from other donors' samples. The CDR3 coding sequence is TGTGCCAGCAGCCAAGAAGTCTCAGCGGGGAAAGAGACCCAGTACTTC. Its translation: CASSQEVSAGKETQYF.